The sequence of this T cell receptor beta chain was determined in a study of blood T cell repertoires in COVID-19 (dated by TCRdb to the early 2020s). For the wider study: Samples covering the acute and convalescent phases of COVID-19 were provided by collaborators in the United States, Italy and Spain. The prospective study material was composed of cDNA or gDNA derived from T cells, B-cell-depleted T cells, or PBMCs. The dataset comprised deeply sampled blood TCRbeta repertoires from subjects exposed to, actively infected with, or recovered from COVID-19. The repertoires were released in a freely available public database meant as a resource for research on the immune response to SARS-CoV-2. The samples were drawn from the first 160 participants of the ongoing ImmuneRACE study and from under 1,500 subjects provided by 6 global collaborators. Sample metadata almost always included a de-identified subject ID, COVID-19 status, age in years and sex. HLA class I and class II types, where available, came from metadata supplied by the sample provider rather than from assay-based typing.

Whole blood was collected in K2EDTA tubes by collaborating institutions according to the institutions' own protocols. For TCRbeta analysis, collaborators shipped samples in one of three forms: frozen whole blood, isolated PBMCs, or DNA extracted from either of those sample types. General conclusions and limits of the study: How much clinical and demographic metadata was included differed by source and by participant, and the metadata was provided uncurated.

On this clone itself: Its antigen remains unidentified. Base qualities are not provided; no much larger clone lies one nucleotide away.

The CDR3, from cysteine to phenylalanine, totals 15 residues. Of all the DNA, just the CDR3 is kept, 45 bases in frame from base 1. The germline ends are 8 bases apart after V is trimmed by 0 bases and J by 0 bases. As encoded in the germline V gene, CDR1 is SGHRS while CDR2 is YFSETQ. TCRbeta CDR3 regions were amplified from genomic DNA using the immunoSEQ Assay, a bias-controlled multiplex PCR. The authors' analysis ran thus. The number of nucleated cells in each sample was estimated by amplification of reference gene primers within the assay. Sequence reads were collapsed and filtered to measure the absolute abundance of every unique TCRbeta CDR3 rearrangement. For each sample, productive Simpson clonality was calculated by taking the square root of Simpson's diversity index across productive rearrangements. TCRdb took this table from immuneACCESS and kept in-frame rearrangements with V and J called. Such tables lack part of the clones; where checked against another copy, unresolved V genes explain under half of the gap, and the rest is unexplained. V and J calls and clone size come straight from that table; D and trimming were deduced from the DNA. The sample has tens of thousands of clones on record, 84% of them singletons. About 25% of the sample is taken by the ten largest.

Material: peripheral blood. This clonotype originated in a man aged 55-75 years with acute or convalescent COVID-19. The sequence links TRBV5-1 to TRBJ2-3; the D gene assignment is ambiguous. The CDR3: CASSLASESTDTQYF. The bases read TGCGCCAGCAGCTTGGCCTCGGAGAGCACAGATACGCAGTATTTT.